These T cell receptor beta chains were read from a single sample in a study of cytomegalovirus exposure and HLA in healthy donors. Measured with immunoSEQ multiplex PCR; TCRdb has only the in-frame clones, and not every one. In the table there are roughly 300,000 clones, 70% to 90% of which are singletons. The specimen was PBMCs. The receptors shown here come from a middle-aged man in good health and CMV-seropositive. CDR3s include the opening cysteine and the closing phenylalanine or tryptophan. Fields, in order: D gene, clone size, J gene, V gene, CDR3 DNA, CDR3 protein. The D gene is left open where the match is weak. Size is omitted from some rows. Given values are once, few, many or a class for expanded clones.

D gene: TRBD1; clone size: few; J gene: TRBJ2-2; V gene: TRBV5-1; CDR3 DNA: TGCGCCAGCAGATCCCAAAGGACAGGTCCAGGCACCGGGGAGCTGTTTTTT; CDR3 protein: CASRSQRTGPGTGELFF
D gene: TRBD2; clone size: NA; J gene: TRBJ2-1; V gene: TRBV7-3; CDR3 DNA: TGTGCCAGCAGTCCTAGCGGGTGGGGGAATGAGCAGTTCTTC; CDR3 protein: CASSPSGWGNEQFF
D gene: NA; clone size: NA; J gene: TRBJ1-5; V gene: TRBV6-5; CDR3 DNA: TGTGCCAGCAGTTCTACGGGGGGGGTCGGTCAGCCCCAGCATTTT; CDR3 protein: CASSSTGGVGQPQHF
D gene: NA; clone size: NA; J gene: TRBJ1-1; V gene: TRBV28; CDR3 DNA: TGTGCCAGCAGTACACCCGAGTTTCAGGGAAAGGTCCCTACTGAAGCTTTCTTT; CDR3 protein: CASSTPEFQGKVPTEAFF
D gene: NA; clone size: NA; J gene: TRBJ2-7; V gene: TRBV7-6; CDR3 DNA: TGTGCCAGCAGCTTAGTGGCGGGGGCGTACGAGCAGTACTTC; CDR3 protein: CASSLVAGAYEQYF
D gene: NA; clone size: NA; J gene: TRBJ1-1; V gene: TRBV9; CDR3 DNA: TGTGCCAGCAGCGTAGGAGCGGGTCGGAAAACTGAAGCTTTCTTT; CDR3 protein: CASSVGAGRKTEAFF
D gene: TRBD1; clone size: NA; J gene: TRBJ2-1; V gene: TRBV2; CDR3 DNA: TGTGCCAGCAGTGATGGACAGGGATACAATGAGCAGTTCTTC; CDR3 protein: CASSDGQGYNEQFF
D gene: TRBD1; clone size: few; J gene: TRBJ1-4; V gene: TRBV18; CDR3 DNA: TGTGCCAGCTCACCCAGGGGGTTGACTAATGAAAAACTGTTTTTT; CDR3 protein: CASSPRGLTNEKLFF
D gene: NA; clone size: NA; J gene: TRBJ2-7; V gene: TRBV4-1; CDR3 DNA: TGCGCCAGCAGCCAAGATTCTGCGGGCCTCTACGAGCAGTACTTC; CDR3 protein: CASSQDSAGLYEQYF
D gene: NA; clone size: NA; J gene: TRBJ1-2; V gene: TRBV6-5; CDR3 DNA: TGTGCCAGCACATATGCAGGGAACTCTGGCTACACCTTC; CDR3 protein: CASTYAGNSGYTF